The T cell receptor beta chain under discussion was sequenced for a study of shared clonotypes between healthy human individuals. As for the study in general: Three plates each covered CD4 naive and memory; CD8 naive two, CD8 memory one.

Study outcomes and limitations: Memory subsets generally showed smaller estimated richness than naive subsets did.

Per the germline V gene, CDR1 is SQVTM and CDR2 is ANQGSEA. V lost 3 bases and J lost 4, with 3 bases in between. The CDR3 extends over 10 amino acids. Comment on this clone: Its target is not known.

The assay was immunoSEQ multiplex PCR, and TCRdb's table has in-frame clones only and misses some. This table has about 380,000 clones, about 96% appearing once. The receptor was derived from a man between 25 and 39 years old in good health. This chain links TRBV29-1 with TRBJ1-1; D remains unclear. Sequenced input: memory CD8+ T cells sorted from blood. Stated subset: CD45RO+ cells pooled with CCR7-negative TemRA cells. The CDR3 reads CSVEGTEAFF. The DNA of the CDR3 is TGCAGCGTTGAGGGCACTGAAGCTTTCTTT.